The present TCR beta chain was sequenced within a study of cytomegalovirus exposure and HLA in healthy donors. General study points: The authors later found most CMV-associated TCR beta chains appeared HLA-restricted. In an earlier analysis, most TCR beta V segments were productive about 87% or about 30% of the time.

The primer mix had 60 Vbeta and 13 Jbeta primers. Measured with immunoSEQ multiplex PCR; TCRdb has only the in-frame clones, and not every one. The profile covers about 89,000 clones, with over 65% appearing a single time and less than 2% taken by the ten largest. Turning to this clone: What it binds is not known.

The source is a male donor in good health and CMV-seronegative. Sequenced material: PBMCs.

CDR3 DNA sequence: TGTGCCAGCACCCACCCTAGACAGGGCAGCACTGAAGCTTTCTTT. It translates to CASTHPRQGSTEAFF. V and J are TRBV6-6 and TRBJ1-1; 7 bases are shared with TRBD1. Trimming cost V 7 bases and J 4 bases; bases outside gene matches: 12. Germline lookup yields CDR1 MNHNY and CDR2 SVGAGI (reference sequence). The CDR3 extends over 15 amino acids.